The rows below give T cell receptor beta chains drawn from one sample of a study of memory CD4+ T cells and cytomegalovirus serostatus. The protocol was immunoSEQ multiplex PCR, while the TCRdb copy is restricted to in-frame clones and leaves out a portion. Of approximately 65,000 clones in the sample, over 60% were seen once. The source material was memory CD4+ T cells from blood. The receptors were gathered from an adult in good health and CMV-seronegative. The CDR3 runs from the conserved cysteine through the conserved F or W. The order of the fields is V gene, D gene, J gene, clone size, CDR3 protein, CDR3 DNA. A D gene is named only where the DNA matches it firmly. Clone size is not always given. Where it is, it says once, few, many or a class for expanded clones.

>TRBV19|TRBD1|TRBJ2-3|-
CASSIVRDRDTQYF
TGTGCCAGTAGTATTGTCCGGGACAGAGATACGCAGTATTTT
>TRBV4-1|-|TRBJ1-4|-
CASSQDRGREAEKLFF
TGCGCCAGCAGCCAAGATCGGGGCAGGGAGGCTGAAAAACTGTTTTTT
>TRBV10-3|-|TRBJ2-5|-
CAISESWGAGSETQYF
TGTGCCATCAGTGAGTCGTGGGGGGCTGGTTCGGAGACCCAGTACTTC
>TRBV25-1|TRBD1|TRBJ2-3|-
CASAGQGFQYF
TGTGCCAGCGCCGGACAGGGCTTCCAGTATTTT
>TRBV5-6|-|TRBJ2-1|-
CASSSGISSYNEQFF
TGTGCCAGCAGTTCAGGGATTTCATCCTACAATGAGCAGTTCTTC
>TRBV4-1|-|TRBJ2-1|-
CASSQANLVGYNEQFF
TGCGCCAGCAGCCAAGCTAACCTTGTTGGTTACAATGAGCAGTTCTTC
>TRBV7-3|TRBD2|TRBJ2-1|-
CASTPHASGRTSYNEQFF
TGTGCCAGCACCCCTCATGCCAGCGGGAGGACCTCCTACAATGAGCAGTTCTTC
>TRBV19|-|TRBJ1-1|-
CASRPRGWSEAFF
TGTGCCAGCCGACCGAGGGGGTGGAGTGAAGCTTTCTTT
>TRBV5-4|TRBD1|TRBJ1-4|-
CASSKTGGQAPTNEKLFF
TGTGCCAGCAGCAAAACAGGGGGCCAAGCACCAACTAATGAAAAACTGTTTTTT
>TRBV6-5|-|TRBJ1-1|-
CASRGPQGIGTEAFF
TGTGCCAGCAGGGGTCCTCAGGGGATTGGCACTGAAGCTTTCTTT
>TRBV6-6|TRBD1|TRBJ1-2|-
CASSRGTGSYGYTF
TGTGCCAGCAGCCGGGGGACAGGGAGCTATGGCTACACCTTC
>TRBV19|TRBD2|TRBJ2-3|few
CASSTASGGATDTQYF
TGTGCCAGTAGTACCGCTAGCGGGGGCGCGACAGATACGCAGTATTTT
>TRBV29-1|-|TRBJ1-1|few
CSVGTGRGTEAFF
TGCAGCGTTGGTACAGGCCGCGGCACTGAAGCTTTCTTT
>TRBV7-8|TRBD2|TRBJ2-1|-
CASSGPGLAVNEQFF
TGTGCCAGCAGCGGCCCGGGACTAGCGGTCAATGAGCAGTTCTTC
>TRBV6-1|-|TRBJ1-3|-
CASSVGLTNSGNTIYF
TGTGCCAGCAGTGTAGGTTTAACGAACTCTGGAAACACCATATATTTT
>TRBV21-1|-|TRBJ2-7|-
CASSKGGPSYEQYF
TGTGCCAGCAGCAAAGGGGGCCCCTCCTACGAGCAGTACTTC
>TRBV11-2|-|TRBJ2-5|-
CASSLASSGARTQYF
TGTGCCAGCAGCTTAGCTAGTTCCGGAGCAAGGACCCAGTACTTC
>TRBV7-9|TRBD1|TRBJ1-1|once
CASSGQGARTEAFF
TGTGCCAGCAGCGGACAGGGGGCGAGAACTGAAGCTTTCTTT
>TRBV7-2|TRBD1|TRBJ1-4|-
CASSLGGQVWEKLFF
TGTGCCAGCAGCTTAGGGGGACAGGTTTGGGAAAAACTGTTTTTT
>TRBV7-2|-|TRBJ2-3|-
CASSLARLYTDTQYF
TGTGCCAGCAGCTTAGCCCGCTTATACACAGATACGCAGTATTTT
>TRBV5-1|-|TRBJ1-1|few
CASRSGTQDEAFF
TGCGCCAGCAGATCTGGGACGCAGGATGAAGCTTTCTTT
>TRBV14|-|TRBJ1-2|-
CASSQETSYGYTF
TGTGCCAGCAGCCAAGAAACTTCCTATGGCTACACCTTC
>TRBV5-1|-|TRBJ1-1|-
CASSLGYGPGEAFF
TGCGCCAGCAGCTTGGGGTACGGCCCGGGTGAAGCTTTCTTT
>TRBV19|TRBD1|TRBJ1-1|-
CASSIGAGGGMNTEAFF
TGTGCCAGTAGTATAGGGGCAGGGGGCGGGATGAACACTGAAGCTTTCTTT
>TRBV29-1|-|TRBJ1-6|-
CSVGDRSNSPLHF
TGCAGCGTTGGAGACAGAAGTAATTCACCCCTCCACTTT
>TRBV18|TRBD1|TRBJ1-2|-
CASSPPSQGNYGYTF
TGTGCCAGCTCACCACCGTCACAGGGGAACTATGGCTACACCTTC
>TRBV7-2|-|TRBJ2-1|-
CASSSLANEQFF
TGTGCCAGCAGCTCCCTAGCTAATGAGCAGTTCTTC
>TRBV23-1|TRBD1|TRBJ2-1|-
CASSQRQGRNNEQFF
TGCGCCAGCAGTCAAAGACAGGGTAGGAACAATGAGCAGTTCTTC
>TRBV19|TRBD2|TRBJ2-1|-
CASSIFSGSNEQFF
TGTGCCAGTAGTATTTTTAGCGGGAGTAATGAGCAGTTCTTC
>TRBV18|-|TRBJ1-1|-
CASSLAEGNTEAFF
TGTGCCAGCTCCCTTGCCGAGGGGAACACTGAAGCTTTCTTT
>TRBV28|TRBD1|TRBJ2-7|few
CASSLATTGVAYEQYF
TGTGCCAGCAGTTTGGCAACTACAGGGGTGGCCTACGAGCAGTACTTC
>TRBV19|-|TRBJ2-5|-
CASSNRVRFQETQYF
TGTGCCAGTAGTAACCGGGTCCGGTTTCAAGAGACCCAGTACTTC
>TRBV4-2|-|TRBJ1-1|few
CASSQDRAPGQGDTEAFF
TGTGCCAGCAGCCAAGATCGGGCGCCGGGCCAAGGGGACACTGAAGCTTTCTTT
>TRBV29-1|TRBD1|TRBJ1-1|-
CSVGQRNTEAFF
TGCAGCGTGGGACAGCGGAACACTGAAGCTTTCTTT
>TRBV11-2|-|TRBJ1-4|-
CASSLAGEEKLFF
TGTGCCAGCAGCTTAGCGGGCGAGGAAAAACTGTTTTTT
>TRBV6-1|-|TRBJ1-2|-
CASSVHGADNYGYTF
TGTGCCAGCAGTGTCCACGGGGCAGATAACTATGGCTACACCTTC
>TRBV11-2|TRBD1|TRBJ2-5|few
CASSLDQQGQETQYF
TGTGCCAGCAGCTTAGACCAACAGGGGCAAGAGACCCAGTACTTC
>TRBV7-8|-|TRBJ1-2|-
CASSLVRAGYTF
TGTGCCAGCAGCTTAGTCAGAGCGGGCTACACCTTC
>TRBV25-1|TRBD1|TRBJ2-2|-
CASRGTGQTGELFF
TGTGCCAGCAGGGGGACAGGGCAGACCGGGGAGCTGTTTTTT
>TRBV6-4|TRBD1|TRBJ1-1|-
CASRGTDLNTEAFF
TGTGCCAGCAGGGGGACAGATTTGAACACTGAAGCTTTCTTT
>TRBV4-3|TRBD1|TRBJ1-2|-
CASSQDPGQGSYGYTF
TGCGCCAGCAGCCAAGATCCTGGACAGGGCTCCTATGGCTACACCTTC
>TRBV7-9|TRBD1|TRBJ1-1|-
CASSSQTGGSAEAFF
TGTGCCAGCAGCTCACAGACAGGGGGTAGTGCTGAAGCTTTCTTT
>TRBV29-1|TRBD1|TRBJ1-1|-
CSVGFQGAPSTEAFF
TGCAGCGTTGGTTTCCAGGGGGCTCCGAGCACTGAAGCTTTCTTT
>TRBV13|TRBD1|TRBJ2-2|few
CASSSTGASNTGELFF
TGTGCCAGCAGCTCGACAGGGGCATCGAACACCGGGGAGCTGTTTTTT
>TRBV29-1|TRBD1|TRBJ1-2|-
CSVDRTGSRGYTF
TGCAGCGTTGACAGGACAGGGAGCAGGGGCTACACCTTC
>TRBV21-1|-|TRBJ1-4|-
CASSKRGLGEKLFF
TGTGCCAGCAGCAAACGGGGGTTAGGGGAAAAACTGTTTTTT
>TRBV5-1|-|TRBJ2-3|-
CASTMEGRTHTDTQYF
TGCGCCAGCACCATGGAGGGACGGACCCACACAGATACGCAGTATTTT
>TRBV5-1|TRBD1|TRBJ1-3|-
CASSLGGQRSRNTIYF
TGCGCCAGCAGCTTGGGGGGACAGCGTTCTCGAAACACCATATATTTT
>TRBV5-1|-|TRBJ1-1|-
CASSLVPGANTEAFF
TGCGCCAGCAGCTTGGTCCCAGGGGCGAACACTGAAGCTTTCTTT
>TRBV6-5|-|TRBJ1-1|-
CASSYSRQMNTEAFF
TGTGCCAGCAGTTATTCGCGACAAATGAACACTGAAGCTTTCTTT